One and the same sample provided the 20 T cell receptor beta chains below, sequenced in a study of cytomegalovirus exposure and HLA in healthy donors. A multiplex PCR was run with 60 Vbeta primers and 13 Jbeta primers. This table comes from immunoSEQ multiplex PCR, and its TCRdb copy is limited to in-frame clones, with some not included. The sample contains 60,000 to 70,000 clones, more than 60% of which appear only once. Sample: PBMCs. Receptors originate from a male donor in good health and CMV-seropositive.

For this clone: The final CDR3 position lacks the conserved phenylalanine or tryptophan, pointing to a likely read error. No DNA is shown, since the ends of the CDR3 on it are uncertain; the CDR3 is the one TCRdb lists. V usage is TRBV7-2 and J usage is TRBJ2-3; no DNA check was done on the table's D call, TRBD2. Germline lookup yields CDR1 SGHTA and CDR2 FQGNSA. The length of the CDR3 is 13 amino acids, counting both ends. The CDR3 spells CASSQTVAGGPII.

The rearrangement links TRBV7-9 to TRBJ1-2; 12 bases align to TRBD1. CDR1 SEHNR and CDR2 FQNEAQ come from the germline V gene (reference sequence). This CDR3 region has 15 residues. V was pared by 3 bases and J by 3 bases, with 2 bases of the junction left unmatched. CDR3 DNA: TGTGCCAGCAGCTTCGGGACAGGGGGCCACTATGGCTACACCTTC. It translates to CASSFGTGGHYGYTF.

The rearrangement joins TRBV29-1 to TRBJ2-7; tentative D call: TRBD2 (6 bases). The germline V gene has CDR1 SQVTM and CDR2 ANQGSEA. CDR3 length: 14 amino acids. Trimming stripped 4 bases from V and 0 bases from J, with 13 bases between. The CDR3: CSVVPETSSYEQYF. The CDR3 nucleotides are TGCAGCGTTGTGCCGGAGACTAGCTCCTACGAGCAGTACTTC.

A few counts support this clone. The rearrangement links TRBV7-9 to TRBJ1-5; D ambiguous. CDR1 and CDR2 (germline): SEHNR, FQNEAQ (reference sequence). Trimming took off 1 base at V and 3 bases at J, with 7 bases between the two ends. The CDR3 spans 14 residues. The CDR3 spells CASSLGQNNQPQHF. The CDR3 nucleotides are TGTGCCAGCAGCTTAGGGCAGAACAATCAGCCCCAGCATTTT. Combining the CDR3 with reference TRBV7-9 and TRBJ1-5 gives the whole variable domain DTGVSQNPRHKITKRGQNVTFRCDPISEHNRLYWYRQTLGQGPEFLTYFQNEAQLEKSRLLSDRFSAERPKGSFSTLEIQRTEQGDSAMYLCASSLGQNNQPQHFGDGTRLSIL.

This chain links TRBV27 with TRBJ1-6, with TRBD1 matching 7 bases. Germline CDR1 is MNHEY and CDR2 is SMNVEV (reference sequence). CDR3 length equals 14 residues. V shed 6 bases and J 10 bases; nucleotides not matched to a gene: 9. CDR3 bases: TGTGCCAGCAGCCGAACAGGGGTAGGCTCACCCCTCCACTTT. Its translation is CASSRTGVGSPLHF.

The V call is TRBV9, the J call TRBJ2-3; a weak D match, TRBD2 (5 bases). There are 13 residues in the CDR3. The V and J ends lost 0 bases and 5 bases respectively, with 7 bases between them. Germline V gene lookup returns CDR1 SGDLS and CDR2 YYNGEE. The CDR3 loop is CASSVGGKDTQYF. In nucleotides, the CDR3 is TGTGCCAGCAGCGTAGGAGGGAAAGATACGCAGTATTTT.

This chain joins TRBV5-1 and TRBJ2-1; D is uncertain. This CDR3 region has 16 residues. The V gene lost 1 base and the J gene lost 0 bases, with 11 bases spanning the gap. Germline values: CDR1 SGHRS, CDR2 YFSETQ. This CDR3 is CASSLTVINSYNEQFF. The CDR3 nucleotides are TGCGCCAGCAGCTTGACGGTTATCAACTCCTACAATGAGCAGTTCTTC.

This clone was detected only a few times. This chain links TRBV7-6 with TRBJ2-2, with 14 bases matching TRBD2. This CDR3 region has 18 residues. Germline CDR1 is SGHVS and CDR2 is FNYEAQ. Unmatched junction bases numbered 5, after V lost 5 bases and J lost 0 bases. CDR3 sequence (DNA): TGTGCCAGCAGCACCCGACTAGCGGGGGGGACGAACACCGGGGAGCTGTTTTTT. It translates to CASSTRLAGGTNTGELFF. The full variable domain, in which reference TRBV7-6 and TRBJ2-2 provide the parts outside the CDR3, is GAGVSQSPRYKVTKRGQDVALRCDPISGHVSLYWYRQALGQGPEFLTYFNYEAQQDKSGLPNDRFSAERPEGSISTLTIQRTEQRDSAMYRCASSTRLAGGTNTGELFFGEGSRLTVL.

V usage is TRBV7-2 and J usage is TRBJ2-7, with a possible D match to TRBD2 (6 bases). Germline values: CDR1 SGHTA, CDR2 FQGNSA. With 8 bases removed from V and 0 bases from J, the gap between germline ends came to 14 bases. This CDR3 has 14 amino acids. The CDR3 nucleotides are TGTGCCAGCCGCCGGGACTTCAGCTCCTACGAGCAGTACTTC. Translation gives CASRRDFSSYEQYF.

The chain couples TRBV6-9 to TRBJ2-2, with D perhaps matching TRBD1 (5 bases). The CDR3 is 15 residues long. V was pared by 4 bases and J by 4 bases, with 13 bases between. From germline, CDR1 is MNHGY and CDR2 SVAAGI. DNA for the CDR3: TGTGCCAGCAGTTCAAACAGGACCCTCACCGGGGAGCTGTTTTTT. Amino acid sequence: CASSSNRTLTGELFF.

V is TRBV10-2 and J is TRBJ2-1; 11 bases map to TRBD2. V lost 4 bases, J lost 4 bases, and 0 bases stayed unmatched. CDR3 length: 14 amino acids. CDR1 and CDR2 (germline): WSHSY, SAAADI. CDR3 region: CASSGTSGYNEQFF. Written as DNA, the CDR3 is TGCGCCAGCAGTGGGACTAGCGGGTACAATGAGCAGTTCTTC.

This clone was picked up a small number of times. CDR3 residues: CASSLGRTGKETQYF. In nucleotides, the CDR3 is TGTGCCAGCAGCTTAGGCCGGACAGGGAAAGAGACCCAGTACTTC. The chain employs TRBV7-7 and TRBJ2-5, with 8 bases lining up with TRBD1. CDR1 is SSHAT and CDR2 is FNYEAQ in the germline V gene (reference sequence). After removal of 1 base from V and 3 bases from J, the junction contained 4 bases not matched to a gene. This CDR3 has 15 amino acids.

Details on this clone: Distinct nucleotide sequences in the sample also encode this CDR3. The chain uses TRBV4-3 and TRBJ1-2; tentatively, D is TRBD1 (6 bases). Germline lookup yields CDR1 LGHNA and CDR2 YSLEER. There are 13 residues in the CDR3. Trimming took off 0 bases at V and 4 bases at J, with 6 bases between the two ends. CDR3 DNA: TGCGCCAGCAGCCAAGAAGGGGGCTATGGCTACACCTTC. It is translated as CASSQEGGYGYTF.

V usage is TRBV7-9 and J usage is TRBJ1-4; 11 bases line up with TRBD1. This CDR3 spans 15 amino acids. Germline CDR1 is SEHNR and CDR2 is FQNEAQ (reference sequence). Trimming cost V 5 bases and J 6 bases; bases outside gene matches: 5. The CDR3, as DNA: TGTGCCAGCAGCCAGGACAGGGGGCGCGATGAAAAACTGTTTTTT. The encoded protein is CASSQDRGRDEKLFF.

The V call is TRBV6-1, the J call TRBJ1-5; possible D gene TRBD1, 5 bases. The CDR3 has 16 amino acids. Germline values: CDR1 MNHNS, CDR2 SASEGT. V dropped 4 bases and J dropped 3 bases, with 16 bases sitting between them. The CDR3 sequence: CASSAGVGGYNQPQHF. Here the CDR3 DNA reads TGTGCCAGCAGTGCCGGGGTGGGGGGGTACAATCAGCCCCAGCATTTT.

There are a few counts of this clone. The genes are TRBV6-5 and TRBJ1-5; D ambiguous. Trimming removed 8 bases at V and 0 bases at J, with 8 bases between. The CDR3 runs 13 residues. CDR1 MNHEY and CDR2 SVGAGI come from the germline V gene. CDR3 in DNA: TGTGCCAGCCAGTTCAATAGCAATCAGCCCCAGCATTTT. Amino acids: CASQFNSNQPQHF.

This clone has just a few counts. The genes are TRBV4-3 and TRBJ2-6; 12 nucleotides agree with TRBD1. The junction had 10 bases not matched to a gene; V was cut back by 4 bases and J by 3 bases. The germline CDR1 and CDR2 sequences are LGHNA and YSLEER. The CDR3 covers 19 residues. The CDR3 sequence: CASSPTAGQGAGGANVLTF. DNA for the CDR3: TGCGCCAGCAGCCCCACGGCGGGACAGGGGGCAGGTGGGGCCAACGTCCTGACTTTC.

The rearrangement joins TRBV5-1 to TRBJ1-3, with 8 bases fitting TRBD1. This CDR3 is 17 amino acids long. Trimming at V came to 0 bases and at J to 0 bases, leaving 5 bases not matched to a gene. Germline V gene sequence: CDR1 SGHRS, CDR2 YFSETQ. CDR3 protein: CASSLAQGASSGNTIYF. CDR3 DNA sequence: TGCGCCAGCAGCTTGGCCCAGGGGGCGTCCTCTGGAAACACCATATATTTT.

The chain recombines TRBV11-3 with TRBJ2-2; 9 positions agree with TRBD2. The V segment lost 5 bases and the J segment 5 bases; nucleotides outside the gene matches: 6. Germline V gene data show CDR1 as SGHNT and CDR2 as YENEEA. The CDR3 runs 15 residues. For the CDR3, the DNA is TGTGCCAGCAGCGTCAGCGGGGGGAGTACCGGGGAGCTGTTTTTT. Protein: CASSVSGGSTGELFF.

The chain employs TRBV5-1 and TRBJ2-2; the match to TRBD2 covers 14 bases. Germline CDR1 is SGHRS and CDR2 is YFSETQ. With V trimmed by 4 bases and J by 6 bases, 2 bases remained unmatched. The CDR3 consists of 15 residues. The CDR3 DNA reads TGCGCCAGCAGCCCGGGACTAGCGGGGGCCGGGGAGCTGTTTTTT. It encodes CASSPGLAGAGELFF.